This T cell receptor beta chain was identified in a study of T cell changes during pregnancy in multiple sclerosis. The germline V and J ends were trimmed by 0 bases and 3 bases, with 12 bases remaining between them. The CDR3 has 16 amino acids. The germline V gene encodes CDR1 LNHDA and CDR2 SQIVND (reference sequence). Using immunoSEQ multiplex PCR, the repertoire was profiled, and TCRdb retains in-frame clones only, with some absent. The table shows tens of thousands of clones, with roughly 94% occurring only once. Sequencing was performed on peripheral blood, taken in the second trimester of pregnancy. This sequence joins TRBV19 and TRBJ2-1; tentative D call: TRBD1 (5 bases). This clonotype was obtained from a female donor in good health, enrolled as a control in a pregnancy study. Here the CDR3 DNA reads TGTGCCAGTAGTATAGAGGGGCGGACGTTCTACAATGAGCAGTTCTTC. The encoded protein is CASSIEGRTFYNEQFF.